This TCR beta chain was found in a study of blood T cells in healthy people across ages. In the study overall: Per every two T cells, about one barcoded beta molecule was captured by template switching.

A second PCR of about 6 to 11 cycles used a sample-barcoded 5' primer and a J-beta primer mix. TCRdb ran MiXCR on the 5' RACE reads and lists one entry per CDR3 protein. The data contain roughly 720,000 distinct CDR3 sequences, about 53% of them singletons. CDR3 length: 13 amino acids. Between the trimmed V and J ends, which lost 6 bases and 6 bases, there was a span of 15 bases. The sequencing sample was made of blood. This chain joins TRBV12-3 or TRBV12-4 and TRBJ2-7; TRBD1 or TRBD2 may be the D gene (5 bases each). The TCR was taken from a man older than 75 in good health. This chain's CDR3 is CASSRDQTREQYF. The CDR3 DNA is TGTGCCAGCAGCAGGGACCAAACCCGCGAGCAGTACTTC.